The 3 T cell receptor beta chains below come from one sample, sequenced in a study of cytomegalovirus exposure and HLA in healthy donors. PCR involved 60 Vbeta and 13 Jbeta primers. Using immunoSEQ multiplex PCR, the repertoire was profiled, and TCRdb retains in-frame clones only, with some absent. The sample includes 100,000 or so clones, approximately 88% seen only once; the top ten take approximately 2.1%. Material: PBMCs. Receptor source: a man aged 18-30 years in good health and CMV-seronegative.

The CDR3: CASRGQREAGTGELFF. Here the CDR3 DNA reads TGTGCCAGCAGGGGACAGCGGGAGGCCGGTACCGGGGAGCTGTTTTTT. The chain combines TRBV6-4 with TRBJ2-2; 9 nucleotides align to TRBD2. Germline V gives CDR1 MRHNA, CDR2 SNTAGT. The CDR3 totals 16 residues. The V segment lost 6 bases and the J segment 5 bases; nucleotides outside the gene matches: 10.

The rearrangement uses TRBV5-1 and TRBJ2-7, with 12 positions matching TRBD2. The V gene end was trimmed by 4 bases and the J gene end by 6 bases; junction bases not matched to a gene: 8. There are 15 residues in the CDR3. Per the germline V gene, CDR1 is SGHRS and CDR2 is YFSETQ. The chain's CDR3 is CASSMLTSGRGEQYF. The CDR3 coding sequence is TGCGCCAGCAGCATGCTGACTAGCGGGAGAGGCGAGCAGTACTTC.

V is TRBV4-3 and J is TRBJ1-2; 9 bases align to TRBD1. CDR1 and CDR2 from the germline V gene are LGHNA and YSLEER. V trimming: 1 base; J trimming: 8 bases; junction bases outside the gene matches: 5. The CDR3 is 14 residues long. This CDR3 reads CASSQGQGVDGYTF. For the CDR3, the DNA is TGCGCCAGCAGCCAAGGACAGGGGGTAGACGGCTACACCTTC.